This TCR beta chain originates from a study of blood T cell repertoires in COVID-19. The CDR3 spans 16 residues. Germline-derived CDR1 and CDR2 are SGHRS and YFSETQ. J was trimmed by 5 bases and V by 4 bases; bases with no gene match: 13. Profiled with immunoSEQ multiplex PCR; TCRdb holds only in-frame clones, not every one. The data hold around 130,000 clones, with 80% to 90% observed a single time. The clonotype was recovered from a man aged 65-85 years with active or convalescent COVID-19. The sequencing input was peripheral blood. V gene TRBV5-1 combines with J gene TRBJ2-3; 7 bases map to TRBD2. The CDR3 DNA is TGCGCCAGCAGCCCCCCTGGGGGGGGGTTTGAAGATACGCAGTATTTT. It is translated as CASSPPGGGFEDTQYF.